This TCR beta chain emerged from a study of PD-1 blockade in mismatch repair-deficient tumors. Background on the study: Patients had approximately 12 mismatch repair-deficient cancer types, all previously treated and progressing.

Method: immunoSEQ multiplex PCR; TCRdb's copy keeps in-frame clones and lacks some. This table holds roughly 80,000 clones, over 70% found once. The germline V gene has CDR1 LNHDA and CDR2 SQIVND (reference sequence). The CDR3 sequence is 14 residues long. Trimming at V came to 7 bases and at J to 8 bases, leaving 11 bases not matched to a gene. Study conclusions and caveats: After pembrolizumab, tumor-resident clones rose rapidly, then generally contracted before radiologic responses.

Every patient had mismatch repair deficiency by PCR or immunohistochemistry. Concerning this clone itself: Its target is unknown.

This chain connects TRBV19 to TRBJ1-2; 9 nucleotides match TRBD1. Here the sequenced sample was peripheral blood, taken 12 weeks after starting pembrolizumab. The clonotype originates from an adult with mismatch repair-deficient cancer. This chain's CDR3 is CASTPGQGIFGYTF. The CDR3 DNA reads as TGTGCCAGTACGCCGGGACAGGGAATATTCGGCTACACCTTC. Combining the CDR3 with reference TRBV19 and TRBJ1-2 gives the whole variable domain DGGITQSPKYLFRKEGQNVTLSCEQNLNHDAMYWYRQDPGQGLRLIYYSQIVNDFQKGDIAEGYSVSREKKESFPLTVTSAQKNPTAFYLCASTPGQGIFGYTFGSGTRLTVV.